The 27 T cell receptor beta chains in this list originate from one sample, sequenced in a study of T-cell reconstitution after alpha-beta-depleted transplantation in children. Construction of the TCRbeta library involved unique molecular identifiers. A single record per CDR3 protein comes from TCRdb applying MiXCR to the PCR reads. The data hold hundreds of thousands of distinct CDR3 sequences, with about an eighth observed a single time. The sequencing here drew on PBMCs, taken before TCRalphabeta/CD19-depleted stem cell transplant. These receptors were obtained from a girl aged 2-15 years with congenital amegakaryocytic thrombocytopenia, due to receive a stem cell transplant.

The rearrangement joins TRBV29-1 to TRBJ1-1; TRBD1 agrees at 12 bases. V shed 0 bases, J shed 0 bases, and the junction held 8 bases outside the gene matches. CDR3 length equals 18 residues. Germline assignment: CDR1 SQVTM and CDR2 ANQGSEA. The CDR3 here is CSVEDWAGTGGLNTEAFF. The CDR3, as DNA: TGCAGCGTTGAAGATTGGGCCGGGACAGGGGGCTTGAACACTGAAGCTTTCTTT.

In this sample, this clonotype turned up many times. V and J are TRBV10-2 and TRBJ2-4, with D uncertain. CDR1 and CDR2 (germline): WSHSY, SAAADI. Trimming stripped 2 bases from V and 5 bases from J, with 7 bases between. CDR3 size: 13 residues. The CDR3 DNA follows: TGCGCCAGCAGTGAGCGGAGACAAAACATTCAGTACTTC. It specifies CASSERRQNIQYF.

Only one count was recorded for this clonotype. A read error may explain this, as a much larger clone is one base away. V and J are TRBV7-9 and TRBJ1-1; 7 nucleotides agree with TRBD1. After removal of 8 bases from V and 3 bases from J, the junction contained 9 bases not matched to a gene. The CDR3 runs 14 residues. The germline V gene encodes CDR1 SEHNR and CDR2 FQNEAQ (reference sequence). The CDR3 DNA sequence: TGTGCCAGCCGCCCATCACAGGGGTACACTGAAGCTTTCTTT. Translated: CASRPSQGYTEAFF.

The genes are TRBV20-1 and TRBJ2-5; TRBD2 matches 10 bases. V lost 4 bases and J lost 5; bases outside the gene matches: 13. The CDR3 consists of 16 residues. From germline, CDR1 is DFQATT and CDR2 SNEGSKA (reference sequence). The CDR3 protein is CSAKRSRLAGVETQYF. In nucleotides, the CDR3 is TGCAGTGCTAAGAGAAGCAGGCTAGCGGGAGTGGAGACCCAGTACTTC.

The chain uses TRBV20-1 and TRBJ1-5, with 7 positions matching TRBD1. The CDR3 totals 13 residues. V lost 6 bases to trimming and J lost 3 bases; unmatched junction nucleotides: 5. Germline V gives CDR1 DFQATT, CDR2 SNEGSKA (reference sequence). The DNA of the CDR3 is TGCAGTGCCACCGACAGGGACAATCAGCCCCAGCATTTT. The encoded protein is CSATDRDNQPQHF.

The chain has TRBV12-3 or TRBV12-4 and TRBJ1-3, with 9 bases matching TRBD1. The V and J ends lost 6 bases and 4 bases, in that order; junction bases with no gene match: 7. The CDR3 runs to 15 residues. The CDR3 reads CASRHTGGPGNTIYF. CDR3 DNA: TGTGCCAGCAGGCACACAGGGGGCCCCGGAAACACCATATATTTT.

This clonotype was picked up a small number of times. This chain connects TRBV7-6 to TRBJ2-7; TRBD2 agrees at 7 bases. The CDR3 runs 13 residues. CDR1 is SGHVS, CDR2 FNYEAQ, per germline. V gave up 4 bases and J gave up 6 bases; unmatched junction bases: 6. The CDR3 here is CASSSGLDGEQYF. For the CDR3, the DNA is TGTGCCAGCAGCTCCGGACTAGACGGCGAGCAGTACTTC.

V is TRBV7-1 and J is TRBJ2-7; a weak D match, TRBD1 (6 bases). Being an ORF, TRBV7-1 has a function that is uncertain. The CDR3 sequence is 14 residues long. Trimming pared 3 bases from V and 2 bases from J, leaving 11 bases between. The CDR3: CASSSDSITYEQYF. DNA for the CDR3: TGTGCCAGCAGCTCGGACAGCATCACCTACGAGCAGTACTTC.

The table lists this clonotype with a few counts. This rearrangement joins TRBV6-1 to TRBJ2-5; TRBD1 matches 8 bases. With V trimmed by 5 bases and J by 2 bases, 4 bases remained unmatched. In germline, CDR1 is MNHNS, CDR2 SASEGT. The CDR3 consists of 14 residues. The CDR3 loop is CASSSDRGQETQYF. Here the CDR3 DNA reads TGTGCCAGCAGTAGTGACAGGGGTCAAGAGACCCAGTACTTC.

Written as DNA, the CDR3 is TGTGCCAGCAGTTCCGCTATTTCTAGCGGGAGTCCCCACGAGCAGTACTTC. Translating gives CASSSAISSGSPHEQYF. The chain recombines TRBV27 with TRBJ2-7; 10 nucleotides match TRBD2. Germline CDR1 and CDR2: MNHEY and SMNVEV (reference sequence). The V gene end was trimmed by 4 bases and the J gene end by 5 bases; junction bases not matched to a gene: 14. The CDR3 sequence is 17 residues long.

This rearrangement joins TRBV5-1 to TRBJ2-1; the match to TRBD2 covers 9 bases. Looked up from germline, CDR1 is SGHRS and CDR2 is YFSETQ. The CDR3 contains 14 residues. V shed 1 base and J 7 bases; nucleotides not matched to a gene: 3. CDR3 sequence (DNA): TGCGCCAGCAGCTTGTCTGGACTAGCGAATGAGCAGTTCTTC. Translating gives CASSLSGLANEQFF.

This clonotype was detected many times. The V and J genes are TRBV12-5 and TRBJ2-1; TRBD2 agrees at 11 bases. CDR1 LGHNT and CDR2 FRNRAP come from the germline V gene. The CDR3 consists of 13 residues. J lost 6 bases, V lost 7 bases, and 2 bases had no gene match. The CDR3 DNA sequence: TGTGCTAGTGATAGCGGGAGGGTCAATGAGCAGTTCTTC. This translates into CASDSGRVNEQFF.

The gene calls are TRBV20-1 and TRBJ2-7; either TRBD1 or TRBD2 may fit D (5 bases each). Germline V gives CDR1 DFQATT, CDR2 SNEGSKA (reference sequence). With 3 bases removed from V and 3 bases from J, the gap between germline ends came to 12 bases. The length of the CDR3 is 13 residues. The CDR3 loop is CSASLDGGYEQYF. The CDR3 bases are TGCAGTGCTAGCCTTGATGGGGGCTACGAGCAGTACTTC.

The chain links TRBV20-1 to TRBJ2-2, with D tentatively TRBD2 (6 bases). CDR1 is DFQATT, CDR2 SNEGSKA, per germline (reference sequence). This CDR3 has 18 residues. Trimming left V 0 bases short and J 0 bases short, with 17 bases between. In nucleotides, the CDR3 is TGCAGTGCTAGAGATATCCGGTTGACTAGACCGAACACCGGGGAGCTGTTTTTT. Translated, it gives CSARDIRLTRPNTGELFF.

The V call is TRBV20-1, the J call TRBJ2-2; D might be TRBD2 (6 bases). CDR3 length equals 13 residues. The germline V gene encodes CDR1 DFQATT and CDR2 SNEGSKA (reference sequence). The V and J ends lost 8 bases and 2 bases respectively, with 12 bases between them. The CDR3: CSPRLVNTGELFF. CDR3 sequence (DNA): TGCAGTCCCCGACTAGTAAACACCGGGGAGCTGTTTTTT.

The table lists this clonotype with many counts. This sequence joins TRBV6-5 and TRBJ1-5, with 9 nucleotides matching TRBD1. From germline, CDR1 is MNHEY and CDR2 SVGAGI. This CDR3 has 15 residues. V was pared by 3 bases and J by 10 bases, with 10 bases of the junction left unmatched. The CDR3 sequence is CASSYPDRGGLPQHF. As DNA, the CDR3 is TGTGCCAGCAGTTATCCGGACAGGGGAGGTCTACCCCAGCATTTT.

A word on this clonotype: Given a much more abundant clone one base away, this may be a read error. The chain uses TRBV6-1 and TRBJ1-5, with a weak D call TRBD1 (6 bases). V was shortened by 8 bases and J by 7 bases, with 15 bases between the two germline ends. The CDR3 has 13 amino acids. Germline V gives CDR1 MNHNS, CDR2 SASEGT. In DNA, the CDR3 is TGTGCCAGCGGAGAAAACAGGGTCCAGCCCCAGCATTTT. This encodes CASGENRVQPQHF.

In this sample, this clonotype turned up a few times. This chain links TRBV14 with TRBJ2-3, with D uncertain. The V and J ends lost 0 bases and 3 bases respectively, with 4 bases between them. The CDR3 covers 13 residues. From germline, CDR1 is SGHDN and CDR2 FVKESK. DNA of the CDR3: TGTGCCAGCAGCCAAGATATGACAGATACGCAGTATTTT. Translated, it gives CASSQDMTDTQYF.

This clonotype showed up just a few times. J is TRBJ1-5 and V is TRBV28; no definite D call. Germline V lookup: CDR1 MDHEN, CDR2 SYDVKM. Between the trimmed V and J ends, which lost 3 bases and 3 bases, there was a span of 9 bases. The CDR3 sequence is 14 residues long. The CDR3 region is CASSLPGTNQPQHF. The DNA of the CDR3 is TGTGCCAGCAGTTTGCCGGGAACCAATCAGCCCCAGCATTTT.

This clonotype was counted at least ten times. The rearrangement links TRBV10-3 to TRBJ1-2; D uncertain. V lost 10 bases to trimming and J lost 5 bases, with 17 bases between them. This CDR3 is 13 amino acids long. Germline CDR1 and CDR2: ENHRY and SYGVKD. CDR3 sequence (DNA): TGTGCCACCAAAGAACCGACACATTATGGCTACACCTTC. As protein: CATKEPTHYGYTF.

Note on this clonotype: Just one base apart from a much larger clone, this may be a read error. V is TRBV6-5 and J is TRBJ1-1; a weak D match, TRBD1 (5 bases). Trimming took off 0 bases at V and 5 bases at J, with 10 bases between the two ends. The CDR3 sequence is 14 residues long. Germline loops: CDR1 MNHEY, CDR2 SVGAGI. CDR3 sequence: CASSYSNGGTEAFF. The DNA for the CDR3 is TGTGCCAGCAGTTACTCGAACGGGGGGACTGAAGCTTTCTTT.

This clonotype has a handful of counts. J is TRBJ2-1 and V is TRBV5-1; 8 nucleotides align to TRBD1. Per the germline V gene, CDR1 is SGHRS and CDR2 is YFSETQ. This CDR3 has 14 residues. V lost 3 bases to trimming and J lost 7 bases; unmatched junction nucleotides: 6. The CDR3 DNA follows: TGCGCCAGCAGCTGGGGACAGGACTCGAATGAGCAGTTCTTC. Encoded protein: CASSWGQDSNEQFF.

This clonotype has ten or more counts. The chain employs TRBV6-1 and TRBJ2-3; D is perhaps TRBD1 (5 bases). The CDR3 sequence is 14 residues long. V was clipped by 7 bases and J by 2 bases, with 13 bases between them. CDR1 is MNHNS, CDR2 SASEGT, per germline. CDR3 in DNA: TGTGCCAGCACCCTAGGGGTTGACACAGATACGCAGTATTTT. Protein sequence: CASTLGVDTDTQYF.

The genes are TRBV12-3 or TRBV12-4 and TRBJ2-3, with D uncertain. The CDR3 is 12 residues long. V was pared by 6 bases and J by 5 bases, with 9 bases between. CDR3 coding DNA: TGTGCCAGCAGGCAAGTTGGAGATACGCAGTATTTT. This encodes CASRQVGDTQYF.

This clonotype showed up just a few times. The CDR3, as DNA: TGTGCCAGTAGTGCCTTGACTAGCGGGAGATCGGAGACCCAGTACTTC. This sequence encodes CASSALTSGRSETQYF. The rearrangement joins TRBV19 to TRBJ2-5, with TRBD2 matching over 12 bases. The J segment lost 5 bases and the V segment lost 5 bases, leaving 9 bases of the junction unmatched. The CDR3 contains 16 residues. Germline CDR1 is LNHDA and CDR2 is SQIVND (reference sequence).

This chain uses TRBV9 with TRBJ2-3, with 7 bases lining up with TRBD2. Germline V lookup: CDR1 SGDLS, CDR2 YYNGEE. The CDR3 sequence is 17 residues long. V trimming: 3 bases; J trimming: 0 bases; junction bases outside the gene matches: 10. CDR3 amino acids: CASSAPHSSGSTDTQYF. CDR3 nucleotide sequence: TGTGCCAGCAGCGCCCCGCATAGTAGCGGGAGCACAGATACGCAGTATTTT.

There are many counts of this clonotype. The chain has TRBV25-1 and TRBJ2-1; weak D call: TRBD1 (6 bases). The germline V gene encodes CDR1 MGHDK and CDR2 SYGVNS. The CDR3 runs to 15 residues. The V gene lost 1 base and the J gene lost 16 bases, with 23 bases spanning the gap. The chain's CDR3 is CASSESKDSLTPEFF. The CDR3 DNA follows: TGTGCCAGCAGTGAATCCAAGGACAGTCTGACCCCTGAATTCTTC.